The TCR beta chain under discussion was sequenced for a study of long-term antiretroviral therapy in people with HIV (dated by TCRdb to the early 2020s). For context, the study as a whole: The earliest samples were collected about a decade before the 2015 WHO recommendation for immediate ART, when ART was typically delayed until CD4 counts fell. This retrospective serial study examined whether starting ART and sustained HIV suppression were associated with changes in the composition and diversity of the TRB repertoire in peripheral blood. From fewer than 35 adults with confirmed HIV infection, the cohort provided under 200 cryopreserved PBMC samples, gathered serially across a mean of approximately six years (range 1-12). About 35% of the 30 participants with HIV were female. No cross-contamination during QIAcube processing turned up in test extractions that ran a monoclonal T-cell line alongside 30 to 40 polyclonal samples.

Findings and caveats that apply to the study as a whole: Expanded TRB clones identified before ART initiation dominated the repertoire across all time points, though the dominance fluctuated and decreased in many PLHIV after ART. HIV repertoires had narrower CDR3 length ranges than controls, and the network structure suggested an antigen-experienced repertoire that shifted only slightly toward naive after ART. A significant increase in TRB diversity was found to be associated with ART initiation, although TRB diversity was observed to remain significantly below that of transplant donor controls even after long-term ART. Inferences about post-ART repertoire changes are limited because no data were available on ART adherence, viral resistance or therapy changes. Unsorted PBMC were profiled instead of sorted CD4+ and CD8+ T cells because pre-ART samples had limited cell numbers. Since PBMC availability was limited, sequencing covered only the TCR beta chain, with no alpha chain pairing. Samples dated from the mid-2000s to the late 2010s, and the ART regimens used may be less effective than current ones.

This clone was observed a single time. Which antigen it targets is not known. It has no much larger one-base neighbor in the sample; base qualities were not kept. Participants were included only if at least one PBMC sample before ART initiation and at least two post-ART samples were available. Every participant with HIV received treatment in the United States of America. Cryopreserved samples of about 0.95-11 million PBMC were thawed and washed before DNA extraction. At the time of the earliest PBMC sample, participants with HIV were aged between roughly 20 and 54 years. PBMC samples were contributed by each participant from 1-4 timepoints before ART initiation and 2-8 timepoints after ART initiation, with a median of 7 samples. For every participant, serial HIV viral load, CD4+ T-cell count, ART history and demographic data were obtained. A Qiagen kit on a QIAcube was used to extract genomic DNA from unsorted PBMC, with samples processed in batches of 12.

Counted from cysteine to phenylalanine, this CDR3 has 14 amino acids. Only the CDR3 region is kept as DNA, spanning 42 bases read in frame from base 1. V drops 3 bases and J drops 1 base, leaving 9 bases in between. Per the germline V gene, SGHVS is the CDR1 and FQNEAQ is the CDR2. The immunoSEQ hsTCRB v3.0 assay was used at survey level resolution to sequence the TRB variable region. TRB sequencing targeted a depth of about 40,000-50,000 T-cell genomes per sample. Pooled TRB libraries were sequenced on an Illumina MiSeq with a v3 150-cycle kit. The original pipeline was this. Analysis of repertoires was carried out in R inside a reproducible Nextflow workflow spanning QC, data transformation and analysis. LymphoSeq2, an R package for exploring AIRR-Seq data, was used to implement the custom analyses. Several samples that produced fewer than 5000 total TRB sequences were removed, so 150 to 200 HIV repertoires were analyzed. Among the 170 to 200 HIV repertoires that were kept, 59 were collected before ART initiation and more than 120 were collected after ART initiation. Repertoires were downsampled to 5000 TRB nucleotide sequences, with summary statistics averaged over 100 downsampling iterations. The analysis kept only TRB sequences whose CDR3 regions were at least seven amino acids long. A Shannon entropy-derived clonality score and the Gini coefficient were used to measure diversity. In repertoire networks, the top 5000 CDR3 amino acid sequences were linked whenever an edit distance of one separated two sequences. Antigen specificity groups and MHC restriction were predicted for TRB CDR3 amino acid sequences with GLIPH2. Known CMV, EBV, HIV or tissue antigen associations were flagged by matching CDR3 amino acid sequences against VDJdb and McPAS-TCR. Pre-ART, post-ART and control groups were compared with Wilcoxon signed-rank tests and Holm-Bonferroni correction. The table comes from immuneACCESS by way of TCRdb, which keeps in-frame sequences with V and J called. Part of the clones is missing from these tables; in studies checked, under half for an unresolved V gene and the rest for unknown reasons. The V and J calls and the clone size are those of that table, but D and trimming were determined from the DNA. The sample includes fewer than 20,000 clones, with 70% to 90% observed a single time. About 5.2% of the sample lies in the top ten.

In this chain, TRBV7-8 is recombined with TRBJ2-5; TRBD2 could be the D gene, as 5 bases match. The sequence derives from a woman aged 40 to 50 with HIV. The material was unsorted PBMCs, obtained 0.5 years after starting antiretroviral therapy. The nucleotides are TGTGCCAGCAGCTTCGGACTCCTCCAAGAGACCCAGTACTTC. This encodes CASSFGLLQETQYF.